These T cell receptor beta chains were read from a single sample in a study of CD4 and CD8 cells across lung adenocarcinoma regions. TCRdb fed the PCR reads into MiXCR, producing one record per CDR3 protein. The table shows approximately 25,000 distinct CDR3 sequences, with roughly half occurring only once. What was sequenced was CD8+ T cells from the center of a lung tumor. The source of these receptors is a male donor with lung adenocarcinoma. The CD4 and CD8 labels of this study may be unreliable. CDR3s include the opening cysteine and the closing phenylalanine or tryptophan. D genes are given only for firm matches. Clone size is given for some rows only: seen once, a few or many times, or a class if the clone is expanded.

TRBJ2-1 TRBV5-1 TRBD2 many TGCGCCAGCAGCGGACTAGCCAATTACAATGAGCAGTTCTTC CASSGLANYNEQFF
TRBJ2-5 TRBV28 - - TGTGCCAGCAGTTTAGGCCACAGCAAAGAGACCCAGTACTTC CASSLGHSKETQYF
TRBJ1-6 TRBV6-1 - many TGTGCCAGCAGTGAAGAAGGACTCTCCCTCCACTTT CASSEEGLSLHF
TRBJ2-3 TRBV7-2 TRBD2 - TGTGCCAGCAGCCCTCCGGGGGGAGATACGCAGTATTTT CASSPPGGDTQYF
TRBJ1-1 TRBV10-2 TRBD1 - TGCGCCACCCTCCCGACAGGGGCGGGGACCATGAACACTGAAGCTTTCTTT CATLPTGAGTMNTEAFF
TRBJ1-1 TRBV7-8 - few TGTGCCAGCAGCCCTAGGGCAGGAACGAACACTGAAGCTTTCTTT CASSPRAGTNTEAFF
TRBJ2-3 TRBV6-5 - once TGTGCCAGCAGTTACGTGGGGTATGTGAGCACAGAGGCGCAGTATTTT CASSYVGYVSTEAQYF
TRBJ2-3 TRBV10-2 TRBD2 many TGCGCCAGCAGCCCCAATTCGCTAGCGGAAATGCAGTATTTT CASSPNSLAEMQYF
TRBJ2-4 TRBV6-1 TRBD2 - TGTGCCAGCAGCGAAGTAGCGGGAGTTTACAACATTCAGTACTTC CASSEVAGVYNIQYF
TRBJ2-4 TRBV6-1 TRBD2 - TGTGCCAGCAGCTCGGAGCGGGGAGCCACAAACACTCAGTACTTT CASSSERGATNTQYF
TRBJ2-5 TRBV6-1 - - TGTGCCAGCACCCTGGACCCGGGGGCAGAGACCCAGTACTTT CASTLDPGAETQYF
TRBJ2-5 TRBV4-1 - - TGCGCCAGCAGCCAAGAGCATTCAGAGACCCAGTACTTC CASSQEHSETQYF
TRBJ2-3 TRBV27 TRBD2 - TGTGCCAGCAGTTTATGGGGGCTAGCGGGACGTTTTCCAGATACGCAGTATTTT CASSLWGLAGRFPDTQYF
TRBJ2-7 TRBV3-1 - - TGTGCCAGCAGCCTCCTAGGGGGCGAGCAGTACTTC CASSLLGGEQYF
TRBJ2-2 TRBV4-1 TRBD2 - TGCGCCAGCAGCCTGCAGTTAGCGGGAGGGCCCCTCACCGGGGAGCTGTTTTTT CASSLQLAGGPLTGELFF
TRBJ2-5 TRBV27 TRBD2 - TGTGCCTGCGGGGTATCGGGGGGAGGTGCCCCAGAGACCCAGTACTTT CACGVSGGGAPETQYF
TRBJ2-7 TRBV7-6 TRBD1 - TGTGCCAGCAGCTTAAACAGGGGCGAGCAGTACTTC CASSLNRGEQYF
TRBJ2-3 TRBV27 - - TGTGGGGGCAGTTCCACAGAGACGCAGTATTTT CGGSSTETQYF
TRBJ2-7 TRBV12-3/TRBV12-4 TRBD1 many TGTGCCAGCAGCCCGACAGGGGGCATCAACGAGCAGTACTTC CASSPTGGINEQYF
TRBJ2-1 TRBV9 - - TGTGCCAGCAGCGTAGATACTAGCCCACCTTCCTACAATGAGCAGTTCTTC CASSVDTSPPSYNEQFF
TRBJ2-2 TRBV6-5 - - TGTGCCAGCAGTTACAGGTGTATGAGCACCGGGGAGCTGTATTTT CASSYRCMSTGELYF
TRBJ2-4 TRBV5-1 - many TGCGCCAGCAGCTTGGGGCAGTTGTCAGCCAAAAACATTCAGTACTTC CASSLGQLSAKNIQYF
TRBJ2-7 TRBV5-1 - once TGCGCCAGCAGCTTGGCTCTCAACAGGGACGAGCAGTACTTC CASSLALNRDEQYF
TRBJ1-2 TRBV7-2 TRBD1 many TGTGCCAGCAGCTTAGGAATGACAGGGAGTAATGGCTACACCTTC CASSLGMTGSNGYTF
TRBJ2-3 TRBV20-1 - - TGCAGTGCTACCCCCGGACAGAGAGCAGATACGCAGTATTTT CSATPGQRADTQYF
TRBJ2-5 TRBV6-5 TRBD2 few TGTGCCAGCAGTTACTCTAGCGGGGACTACCAAGAGACCCAGTACTTC CASSYSSGDYQETQYF
TRBJ2-7 TRBV3-1 - - TGTGCCAGCAGCCACACGGGGGATGAGCAGTACTTC CASSHTGDEQYF
TRBJ2-1 TRBV11-2 - few TGTGCCAGCAGACTCATCCCCCGCGCGGGATACAATGAGCAGTTCTTC CASRLIPRAGYNEQFF
TRBJ2-1 TRBV24-1 - - TGTGCCACCAGTGAAGGGGGGGGGCCCAATGAGCAGTTCTTC CATSEGGGPNEQFF
TRBJ2-7 TRBV11-3 - - TGTGCCAGCAGCTTAAACCCTTCCTACGAGCAGTACTTC CASSLNPSYEQYF
TRBJ2-1 TRBV6-1 - - TGTGCCAGCAGTGAATACGCTGAGCGGGCAAGCTCCTACAATGAGCAGCTCTTC CASSEYAERASSYNEQLF
TRBJ2-4 TRBV4-3 - - TGCCGCGGCACGGGGCGGAGAGCCAAAAACACTCAGTACTTC CRGTGRRAKNTQYF
TRBJ2-1 TRBV11-3 - - TGTGCCAGCAGCTTAGTCCCGGACGAGCAGTTCTTC CASSLVPDEQFF
TRBJ2-2 TRBV6-5 - - TGTGCCAGGAGTCTACAGGTCGTGAACACCGGGGCGCAGTTTTTT CARSLQVVNTGAQFF
TRBJ2-7 TRBV4-1 - - TGCGCCAGCAGCCAAGTCCGCCTCGCCAGCGGCGAGCAGTACTTC CASSQVRLASGEQYF
TRBJ2-4 TRBV12-3/TRBV12-4 TRBD2 - TGTGCCAGCAGCCAGCGGGGGAACATTCAGTACTTC CASSQRGNIQYF
TRBJ2-4 TRBV27 - medium-sized TGTGCCAGCGACCCTAAAGCCAAAAACATTCAGTACTTC CASDPKAKNIQYF
TRBJ2-3 TRBV10-1 - - TGCGCCCGCAGTGGGGACCCGGGGCAGGGAGCCAAAAACACTCAGTACTTT CARSGDPGQGAKNTQYF
TRBJ2-5 TRBV6-1 - few TGTGCCAGCAGCCAGGGTCTTGCCCAAGAGACCCAGTACTTC CASSQGLAQETQYF
TRBJ2-1 TRBV3-1 TRBD2 - TGTGCCAGCAGCCAAGATTATAGCGGGAGGGCCTTCAATGAGCAGTTCTTC CASSQDYSGRAFNEQFF
TRBJ2-5 TRBV6-1 - few TGTGCCAGCAGCCAATCTAGCCAAGAGACCCAGTACTTC CASSQSSQETQYF
TRBJ2-7 TRBV11-2 - few TGTGCCAGCAGCTTAGAGCCAAGCGCATCGCAGTACTTC CASSLEPSASQYF
TRBJ2-5 TRBV4-1 TRBD2 - TGCGCCAGCAGCCCCGGGACTAGCGGGAGGCCCCTCCTCCAAGAGACCCAGTACTTC CASSPGTSGRPLLQETQYF
TRBJ2-1 TRBV7-2 TRBD2 - TGTGCCAGCAGCTTAGGGACTAGCCTCTACGATGAGCTGTTCTTC CASSLGTSLYDELFF
TRBJ2-1 TRBV10-2 TRBD2 many TGCGCCAGCAGTGACCTTCGATTCCTCCCTTCCGGACTAGTCAACAATGAGCAGTTCTTC CASSDLRFLPSGLVNNEQFF
TRBJ2-7 TRBV6-1 TRBD2 - TGTGCCAGCAGACCTACTAGCGCCGAGCAGTACTTC CASRPTSAEQYF
TRBJ2-5 TRBV4-1 TRBD1 many TGCGCCAGCAGCCAGACAGGGGCTTCGTACCAAGAGACCCAGTACTTC CASSQTGASYQETQYF
TRBJ1-6 TRBV7-8 - - TGTGCCAGCAGCTTAGTCCCTCATTCACCCCTCCACTTT CASSLVPHSPLHF
TRBJ2-5 TRBV27 - - TGTGCCAGCAGTTATTCGGCCGGGGGACAAGAGACCCAGTACTTC CASSYSAGGQETQYF
TRBJ2-4 TRBV6-1 TRBD1 - TGTGCCAGCAGTGCCGGGGCAGGGGGCAAGGACATTCAGTACTTC CASSAGAGGKDIQYF
TRBJ2-5 TRBV6-1 TRBD2 - TGTGCCAGCAGCCCCAGCGGGAGAGAGACCCAGTACTTC CASSPSGRETQYF
TRBJ2-3 TRBV10-2 - - TGCGCCAGCAGAGCCGAGGCAGGGAGCACAGAGGCGCAGTTTTTT CASRAEAGSTEAQFF
TRBJ2-5 TRBV12-3/TRBV12-4 - few TGTGCCAGCAGATTACTAGGGGGGGAAGAGACCCAGTACTTC CASRLLGGEETQYF
TRBJ2-5 TRBV10-2 - - TGCGCCAGCAGTGATGAACGCCAGACTGAGCAGTACTTC CASSDERQTEQYF
TRBJ2-7 TRBV10-2 TRBD2 many TGCGCCAGCAGTGACACTAGCGGGAGCTCCTACGAGCAGTACTTC CASSDTSGSSYEQYF
TRBJ2-4 TRBV10-2 TRBD1 - TGCGCCAGCAGTGAACAGGGGCTGTGGGCCAAAAACATTCAGTACTTC CASSEQGLWAKNIQYF
TRBJ1-1 TRBV27 - - TGTGCCAGCAGTCCCGCCGGGCAGGGCGTAGCTTTCTTT CASSPAGQGVAFF